Listed below are T cell receptor beta chains from one sample, sequenced in a study of T-cell memory formation after mild COVID-19. TCRdb processed the 5' RACE reads anew with MiXCR; each CDR3 protein has one entry. The table shows 150,000 to 200,000 distinct CDR3 sequences, with more than 14% occurring only once. Sequenced material: PBMCs or a T cell subset sorted from them (not recorded which). All receptors derive from an adult woman who had mild COVID-19 (a few samples of this study predate the infection). Cell type and time point are not known. Each CDR3 is given with its conserved first and last residue. A D gene is named only where the DNA matches it firmly. Not all rows give a size; the values are once, few, many and, for expanded clones, a class.

abundance: -
j_gene: TRBJ2-1
v_gene: TRBV3-1
d_gene: TRBD2
CDR3aa: CASSQDRQLAGGQNEQFF
CDR3nt: TGTGCCAGCAGCCAAGATCGACAGCTCGCGGGGGGGCAAAATGAGCAGTTCTTC

abundance: few
j_gene: TRBJ1-1
v_gene: TRBV4-3
d_gene: -
CDR3aa: CASSQSLREAIRNTEAFF
CDR3nt: TGCGCCAGCAGCCAATCTCTCAGGGAGGCTATTAGGAACACTGAAGCTTTCTTT

abundance: -
j_gene: TRBJ2-3
v_gene: TRBV24-1
d_gene: TRBD2
CDR3aa: CATSDPGGGSTDTQYF
CDR3nt: TGTGCCACCAGTGATCCCGGGGGGGGGAGCACAGATACGCAGTATTTT

abundance: -
j_gene: TRBJ1-2
v_gene: TRBV5-1
d_gene: -
CDR3aa: CASSLGDSLNYGYTF
CDR3nt: TGCGCCAGCAGCTTGGGAGACAGCTTAAACTATGGCTACACCTTC

abundance: few
j_gene: TRBJ2-1
v_gene: TRBV6-5
d_gene: TRBD2
CDR3aa: CASSDHGTSGRIDEQFF
CDR3nt: TGTGCCAGCAGTGACCACGGGACTAGCGGGAGGATCGATGAGCAGTTCTTC

abundance: -
j_gene: TRBJ2-3
v_gene: TRBV5-4
d_gene: TRBD2
CDR3aa: CASSYSSGGSTDTQYF
CDR3nt: TGTGCCAGCAGCTATTCTAGCGGAGGTAGCACAGATACGCAGTATTTT

abundance: -
j_gene: TRBJ1-2
v_gene: TRBV20-1
d_gene: -
CDR3aa: CSALTPLDYGYTF
CDR3nt: TGCAGTGCTCTGACCCCTTTGGACTATGGCTACACCTTC

abundance: -
j_gene: TRBJ2-1
v_gene: TRBV3-1
d_gene: -
CDR3aa: CASSHPGTLSYNEQFF
CDR3nt: TGTGCCAGCAGCCACCCCGGGACTCTCTCCTACAATGAGCAGTTCTTC

abundance: -
j_gene: TRBJ2-2
v_gene: TRBV5-1
d_gene: TRBD1
CDR3aa: CASSRPQGASTGELFF
CDR3nt: TGCGCCAGCAGCCGCCCACAGGGGGCGAGCACCGGGGAGCTGTTTTTT

abundance: few
j_gene: TRBJ2-7
v_gene: TRBV6-2/TRBV6-3
d_gene: -
CDR3aa: CASSYAGSSYEQYF
CDR3nt: TGTGCCAGCAGTTACGCGGGTTCATCCTACGAGCAGTACTTC

abundance: -
j_gene: TRBJ2-5
v_gene: TRBV24-1
d_gene: -
CDR3aa: CATQDSRIQETQYF
CDR3nt: TGTGCCACCCAGGACTCAAGGATCCAAGAGACCCAGTACTTC

abundance: many
j_gene: TRBJ2-5
v_gene: TRBV5-1
d_gene: -
CDR3aa: CASSYRDGVQETQYF
CDR3nt: TGCGCCAGCAGCTACCGGGACGGAGTCCAAGAGACCCAGTACTTC

abundance: few
j_gene: TRBJ2-7
v_gene: TRBV19
d_gene: TRBD2
CDR3aa: CASSIRAGGPYEQYF
CDR3nt: TGTGCCAGTAGTATCCGGGCGGGAGGGCCTTACGAGCAGTACTTC

abundance: -
j_gene: TRBJ2-1
v_gene: TRBV12-3/TRBV12-4
d_gene: TRBD2
CDR3aa: CASSTGTSGHNEQFF
CDR3nt: TGTGCCAGCAGTACCGGGACTAGCGGCCACAATGAGCAGTTCTTC